The text below deals with one T cell receptor beta chain. Its antigen is undetermined. A second 7 to 11 cycle PCR used barcoded and J-beta primers. Each CDR3 protein is one row after TCRdb ran MiXCR on the 5' RACE reads. Of 550,000 to 600,000 distinct CDR3 sequences in the sample, 27% were seen once. The sample comes from a study of blood T cells in healthy people across ages. Study observations and caveats: Per-million-T-cell TCR beta diversity fell roughly linearly with age.

Germline values: CDR1 SGHVS, CDR2 FQNEAQ. Between the trimmed V and J ends, which lost 0 bases and 4 bases, there was a span of 8 bases. This CDR3 is built from 14 residues. The gene calls are TRBV7-8 and TRBJ2-3; D is undetermined. The sample was blood. This TCR was sampled from a woman aged 70-85 years in good health. The CDR3 loop reads CASSLAYEADTQYF. CDR3 bases: TGTGCCAGCAGCTTAGCCTACGAGGCAGATACGCAGTATTTT. The variable domain in full, with the rest retrieved from reference TRBV7-8 and TRBJ2-3, is GAGVSQSPRYKVAKRGQDVALRCDPISGHVSLFWYQQALGQGPEFLTYFQNEAQLDKSGLPSDRFFAERPEGSVSTLKIQRTQQEDSAVYLCASSLAYEADTQYFGPGTRLTVL.